This TCR beta chain is drawn from a study of cytomegalovirus exposure and HLA in healthy donors. PCR was performed using 60 Vbeta and 13 Jbeta primers. The protocol was immunoSEQ multiplex PCR, while the TCRdb copy is restricted to in-frame clones and leaves out a portion. Among fewer than 90,000 clones listed, 70% to 80% were seen once. The CDR3 is 15 amino acids. V was pared by 1 base and J by 2 bases, with 1 base of the junction left unmatched. Germline assignment: CDR1 SEHNR and CDR2 FQNEAQ (reference sequence). The sequence was obtained from a woman aged 40 to 50 in good health and CMV-seropositive. Specimen: PBMCs. V gene TRBV7-9 combines with J gene TRBJ1-5, with 8 bases identical to TRBD1. The CDR3 coding sequence is TGTGCCAGCAGCTTAGGGGGACAGGGCAATCAGCCCCAGCATTTT. Amino acids: CASSLGGQGNQPQHF.